This passage covers 14 T cell receptor beta chains from one sample sequenced in a study of T cells in Graves' hyperthyroidism and ophthalmopathy. RNA transcripts gave rise to amplified TCR beta CDR3 regions. HTBI primers were the set used in a first-round RT-PCR of the TCR CDR3. Using its own MiXCR run on the multiplex PCR reads, TCRdb lists one record per CDR3 protein. The sample contains 500,000 to 650,000 distinct CDR3 sequences, 17% of which appear only once. Material: blood. Receptor source: a young woman with Graves' ophthalmopathy.

This clonotype showed up many times. This chain connects TRBV12-3 or TRBV12-4 to TRBJ1-2; 9 nucleotides match TRBD1. The CDR3 totals 16 residues. The J segment lost 4 bases and the V segment lost 5 bases, leaving 11 bases of the junction unmatched. The CDR3 protein is CASSDPGTGKGYGYTF. The CDR3 DNA sequence: TGTGCCAGCAGTGACCCCGGGACAGGGAAAGGCTATGGCTACACCTTC.

This clonotype was observed at least ten times. This sequence joins TRBV5-5 and TRBJ2-7, with a weak D call TRBD1 (5 bases). Per the germline V gene, CDR1 is SGHKS and CDR2 is YYEKEE (reference sequence). The V gene lost 0 bases and the J gene lost 6 bases, with 10 bases spanning the gap. The CDR3 spans 13 residues. DNA of the CDR3: TGTGCCAGCAGCTTGGGGACACGGGTCGAGCAGTACTTC. Protein sequence: CASSLGTRVEQYF.

This sequence joins TRBV3-1 and TRBJ2-1, with 12 bases aligning to TRBD2. This CDR3 region has 15 residues. Germline trimming cut 6 bases from V and 3 bases from J; bases unmatched to any gene: 3. CDR1 and CDR2 (germline): LGHDT, YNNKEL (reference sequence). CDR3 nucleotides: TGTGCCAGCAGGGCGACTAGCGGGAGCTACAATGAGCAGTTCTTC. Its protein is CASRATSGSYNEQFF.

In this sample, this clonotype turned up many times. The chain joins TRBV30 to TRBJ1-1; no definite D call. Germline CDR1 is GTSNPN and CDR2 is SVGIG (reference sequence). With 0 bases removed from V and 8 bases from J, the gap between germline ends came to 7 bases. The CDR3 is 11 residues long. The CDR3 protein is CAWSVTDEAFF. CDR3 bases: TGTGCCTGGAGTGTTACAGACGAAGCTTTCTTT.

The chain employs TRBV5-1 and TRBJ1-4; the D is unclear. CDR1 SGHRS and CDR2 YFSETQ come from the germline V gene. V gave up 5 bases and J gave up 3 bases, with 8 bases separating them. This CDR3 is built from 13 residues. For the CDR3, the DNA is TGCGCCAGCAGTTCGGGGTCTAATGAAAAACTGTTTTTT. Translation: CASSSGSNEKLFF.

This chain uses TRBV7-3 with TRBJ2-2, with 9 bases matching TRBD2. Germline V gene data show CDR1 as SGHTA and CDR2 as FQGTGA. Germline trimming cut 5 bases from V and 0 bases from J; bases unmatched to any gene: 7. The CDR3 length is 17 residues. The CDR3 loop is CASSPAAGGTNTGELFF. Written as DNA, the CDR3 is TGTGCCAGCAGCCCAGCAGCGGGGGGCACGAACACCGGGGAGCTGTTTTTT.

The chain uses TRBV6-2 or TRBV6-3 and TRBJ2-1; D not certain. CDR1 is MNHEY and CDR2 is SVGEGT in the germline V gene. The CDR3 consists of 13 residues. The ends were cut back, 6 bases at V and 6 bases at J, with 12 bases in the middle. CDR3: CASSRGRLNEQFF. CDR3 sequence (DNA): TGTGCCAGCAGCCGCGGCCGGCTCAATGAGCAGTTCTTC.

This clonotype has a count of ten or more. The genes are TRBV20-1 and TRBJ2-1; maybe TRBD2 (5 bases). The V and J ends lost 3 bases and 4 bases respectively, with 16 bases between them. Germline-derived CDR1 and CDR2 are DFQATT and SNEGSKA (reference sequence). The CDR3 runs 15 residues. The CDR3: CSASLDSTKYNEQFF. CDR3 nucleotides: TGCAGTGCTAGCCTGGACTCGACCAAGTACAATGAGCAGTTCTTC.

The gene calls are TRBV5-1 and TRBJ2-7, with D tentatively TRBD1 or TRBD2 (6 bases each). Trimming cost V 0 bases and J 7 bases, with 14 bases left between them. The CDR3 runs 14 residues. Germline loops: CDR1 SGHRS, CDR2 YFSETQ. The CDR3 DNA follows: TGCGCCAGCAGCTTGGCGGGGGCACTAGAGGAGCAGTACTTC. Protein: CASSLAGALEEQYF.

The rearrangement joins TRBV6-1 to TRBJ1-1, with 12 bases identical to TRBD1. The CDR3 loop spans 17 amino acids. CDR1 and CDR2 from the germline V gene are MNHNS and SASEGT. The V and J ends lost 4 bases and 4 bases, in that order; junction bases with no gene match: 10. This CDR3 is CASSASGTGGLGTEAFF. The DNA of the CDR3 is TGTGCCAGCAGTGCCTCCGGGACAGGGGGCTTGGGCACTGAAGCTTTCTTT.

The chain recombines TRBV20-1 with TRBJ1-6; D gene unclear. Germline CDR1 DFQATT, CDR2 SNEGSKA (reference sequence). The CDR3 length is 14 residues. Trimming stripped 1 base from V and 7 bases from J, with 11 bases between. CDR3 sequence reads: CSARGRSLNSPLHF. The CDR3 region has the DNA TGCAGTGCTAGAGGCAGGTCCCTGAATTCACCCCTCCACTTT.

This clonotype was detected ten times or more. The V gene is TRBV28, the J gene TRBJ2-2, with D hard to call. In germline, CDR1 is MDHEN, CDR2 SYDVKM. Trimming removed 5 bases from V and 6 bases from J, with 16 bases in between. This CDR3 is 15 amino acids long. DNA of the CDR3: TGTGCCAGCAGTCGTCTCCTCCGCTCCTCCGGGGAGCTGTTTTTT. As protein: CASSRLLRSSGELFF.

With respect to this clonotype: A much larger clone differs from this one at a single base, so this may be a read error. V and J are TRBV11-2 and TRBJ1-6, with D possibly matching TRBD1 (6 bases). Looked up from germline, CDR1 is SGHAT and CDR2 is FQNNGV. CDR3 length equals 14 residues. The CDR3 region has the DNA TGTACCAGCAGCTTAGCAACAGGGAATTCACCCCTCCACTTT. Translating gives CTSSLATGNSPLHF. The entire variable domain, with the rest obtained from reference TRBV11-2 and TRBJ1-6, is as follows: EAGVAQSPRYKIIEKRQSVAFWCNPISGHATLYWYQQILGQGPKLLIQFQNNGVVDDSQLPKDRFSAERLKGVDSTLKIQPAKLEDSAVYLCTSSLATGNSPLHFGNGTRLTVT.

There are many counts of this clonotype. V gene TRBV6-2 or TRBV6-3 combines with J gene TRBJ1-2; D remains ambiguous. The CDR3 consists of 14 residues. Germline CDR1 and CDR2: MNHEY and SVGEGT. Trimming pared 7 bases from V and 8 bases from J, leaving 20 bases between. The CDR3: CASIRAGRLWGYTF. Here the CDR3 DNA reads TGTGCCAGCATACGGGCAGGCCGACTATGGGGCTACACCTTC.